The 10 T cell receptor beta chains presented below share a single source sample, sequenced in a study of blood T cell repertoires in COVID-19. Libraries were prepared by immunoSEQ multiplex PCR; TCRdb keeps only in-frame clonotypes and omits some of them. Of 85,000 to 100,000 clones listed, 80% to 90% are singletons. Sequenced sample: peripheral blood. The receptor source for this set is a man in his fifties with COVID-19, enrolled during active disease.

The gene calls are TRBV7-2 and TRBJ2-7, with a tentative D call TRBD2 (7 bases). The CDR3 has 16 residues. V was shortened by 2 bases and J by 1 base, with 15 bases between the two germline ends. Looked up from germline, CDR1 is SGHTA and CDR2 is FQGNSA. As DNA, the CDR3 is TGTGCCAGCAGCTTACCTGGGGGCGGGGGTTCCTACGAGCAGTACTTC. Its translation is CASSLPGGGGSYEQYF.

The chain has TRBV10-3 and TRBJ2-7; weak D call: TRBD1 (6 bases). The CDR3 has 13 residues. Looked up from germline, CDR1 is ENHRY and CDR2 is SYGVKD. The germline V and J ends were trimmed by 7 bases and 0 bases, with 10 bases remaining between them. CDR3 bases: TGTGCCATCACCAGGGGTGACTCCTACGAGCAGTACTTC. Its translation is CAITRGDSYEQYF.

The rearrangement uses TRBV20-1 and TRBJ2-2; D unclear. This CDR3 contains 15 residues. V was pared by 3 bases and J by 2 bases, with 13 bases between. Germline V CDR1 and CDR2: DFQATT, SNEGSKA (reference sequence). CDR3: CSASLAARNTGELFF. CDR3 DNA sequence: TGCAGTGCTAGTTTGGCAGCTAGAAACACCGGGGAGCTGTTTTTT.

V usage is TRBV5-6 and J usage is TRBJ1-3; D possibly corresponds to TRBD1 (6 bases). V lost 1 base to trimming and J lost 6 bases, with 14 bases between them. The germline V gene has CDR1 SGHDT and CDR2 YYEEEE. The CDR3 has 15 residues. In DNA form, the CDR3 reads TGTGCCAGCAGCTTGTTTGGCCAGGGGTTAAACACCATATATTTT. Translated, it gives CASSLFGQGLNTIYF.

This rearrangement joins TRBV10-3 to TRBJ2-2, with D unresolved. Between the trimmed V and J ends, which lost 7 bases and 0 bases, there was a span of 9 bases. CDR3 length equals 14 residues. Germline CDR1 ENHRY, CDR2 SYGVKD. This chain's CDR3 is CAITFSANTGELFF. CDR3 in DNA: TGTGCCATCACCTTTAGTGCGAACACCGGGGAGCTGTTTTTT.

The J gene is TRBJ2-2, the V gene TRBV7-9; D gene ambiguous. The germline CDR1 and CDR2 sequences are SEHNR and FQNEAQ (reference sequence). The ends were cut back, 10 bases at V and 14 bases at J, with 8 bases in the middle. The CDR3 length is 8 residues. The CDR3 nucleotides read TGTGCCATCCTCCCCCTGTTTTTT. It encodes CAILPLFF.

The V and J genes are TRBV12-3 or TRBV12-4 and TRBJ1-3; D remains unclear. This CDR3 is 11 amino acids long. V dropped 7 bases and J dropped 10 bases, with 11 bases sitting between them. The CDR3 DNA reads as TGTGCCAGCAAGGTCACAGTGACCATATATTTT. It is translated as CASKVTVTIYF.

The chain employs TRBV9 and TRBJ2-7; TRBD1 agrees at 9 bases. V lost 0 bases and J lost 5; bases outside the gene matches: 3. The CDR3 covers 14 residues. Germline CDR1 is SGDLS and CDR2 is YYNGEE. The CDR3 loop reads CASSVAWTGDEQYF. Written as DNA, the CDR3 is TGTGCCAGCAGCGTAGCGTGGACAGGGGACGAGCAGTACTTC. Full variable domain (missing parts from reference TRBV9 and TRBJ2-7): DSGVTQTPKHLITATGQRVTLRCSPRSGDLSVYWYQQSLDQGLQFLIQYYNGEERAKGNILERFSAQQFPDLHSELNLSSLELGDSALYFCASSVAWTGDEQYFGPGTRLTVT.

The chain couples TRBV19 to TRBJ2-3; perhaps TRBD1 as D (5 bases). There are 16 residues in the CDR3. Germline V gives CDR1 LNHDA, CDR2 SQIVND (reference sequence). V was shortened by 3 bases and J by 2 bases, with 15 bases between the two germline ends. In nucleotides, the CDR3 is TGTGCCAGTAGTATCACTGCGACAGACCTCACAGATACGCAGTATTTT. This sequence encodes CASSITATDLTDTQYF.

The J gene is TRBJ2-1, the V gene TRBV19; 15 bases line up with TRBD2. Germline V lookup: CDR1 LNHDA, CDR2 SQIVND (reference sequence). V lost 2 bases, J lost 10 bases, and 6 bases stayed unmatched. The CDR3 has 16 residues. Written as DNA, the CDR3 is TGTGCCAGTAGTATATCCGGGACTAGCGGGGGGCCAGAGCAGTTCTTC. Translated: CASSISGTSGGPEQFF.